This T cell receptor (beta chain) appears in the sequencing data of a study of T cells in Graves' hyperthyroidism and ophthalmopathy. Study results and caveats: A model using 13 V-J features told ophthalmopathy apart from stable hyperthyroidism.

CDR3 length equals 14 residues. The V and J ends lost 3 bases and 0 bases respectively, with 11 bases between them. The V gene's germline CDR1 is GTSNPN and CDR2 SVGIG (reference sequence). With respect to this clonotype: What it binds is not known.

Under 3 months was the duration of disease in ophthalmopathy patients, who also had a Clinical Activity Score of at least 3 and a NOSPECS grade of at least 4. What was amplified from RNA transcripts were TCR beta CDR3 regions. RT-PCR in the first round (using the HTBI primer set) targeted the TCR CDR3. TCRdb processed the multiplex PCR reads anew with MiXCR; each CDR3 protein has one entry. The sample includes approximately 610,000 distinct CDR3 sequences, about 15% of them seen just once. The receptor was derived from a woman in her thirties or forties with Graves' ophthalmopathy. The source material was blood. The chain is built from TRBV30 and TRBJ1-1, with D perhaps matching TRBD1 (5 bases). The CDR3 is CAWRGVQMNTEAFF. In nucleotides, the CDR3 is TGTGCCTGGAGAGGGGTCCAGATGAACACTGAAGCTTTCTTT.